These 5 T cell receptor beta chains share one sample of origin, sequenced in a study of blood T cell repertoires in COVID-19. The data were produced by immunoSEQ multiplex PCR, yet TCRdb's version contains in-frame clones alone and is incomplete. The sample has around 150,000 clones, around 80% seen once. The material sequenced was peripheral blood. The source of these receptors is an elderly woman in a cohort sampled during active or convalescent COVID-19.

As for this clone: At one end the junction does not follow the germline gene, possibly because of a read error. The V gene is TRBV19, the J gene TRBJ2-7; 7 positions match TRBD1. This CDR3 spans 15 amino acids. In germline, CDR1 is LNHDA, CDR2 SQIVND (reference sequence). The CDR3 coding sequence is TGTACCAGTAGTCGGATCGAGGGGGCGGACTACGAGCAGTACTTC. This sequence encodes CTSSRIEGADYEQYF.

The rearrangement links TRBV7-6 to TRBJ1-1; TRBD1 agrees at 10 bases. V shed 1 base and J 1 base; nucleotides not matched to a gene: 0. The CDR3 length is 15 residues. Germline-derived CDR1 and CDR2 are SGHVS and FNYEAQ. The CDR3 is CASSLGTGGNTEAFF. The CDR3, as DNA: TGTGCCAGCAGCTTAGGGACAGGGGGGAACACTGAAGCTTTCTTT.

The table lists this clone with a count of one. V gene TRBV5-1 combines with J gene TRBJ1-1; D unresolved. The germline V and J ends were trimmed by 5 bases and 0 bases, with 11 bases remaining between them. CDR1 and CDR2 (germline): SGHRS, YFSETQ. CDR3 length equals 14 residues. CDR3 amino acids: CASRASRLNTEAFF. The CDR3 region has the DNA TGCGCCAGCAGGGCTAGCAGGCTGAACACTGAAGCTTTCTTT.

The V call is TRBV7-9, the J call TRBJ2-5; 8 nucleotides line up with TRBD2. Germline CDR1 reads SEHNR; CDR2 reads FQNEAQ (reference sequence). There are 13 residues in the CDR3. V lost 3 bases and J lost 3; bases outside the gene matches: 0. The CDR3 here is CASSLTSEETQYF. DNA of the CDR3: TGTGCCAGCAGCTTGACTAGCGAAGAGACCCAGTACTTC.

The rearrangement links TRBV2 to TRBJ1-5; possibly TRBD1 for D (5 bases). CDR1 and CDR2 from the germline V gene are SNHLY and FYNNEI. V lost 8 bases, J lost 0 bases, and 17 bases lay in between. CDR3 length equals 16 residues. The CDR3 is CASGRDSSSSNQPQHF. The CDR3, as DNA: TGTGCCAGCGGTCGGGACTCTTCAAGTAGCAATCAGCCCCAGCATTTT.